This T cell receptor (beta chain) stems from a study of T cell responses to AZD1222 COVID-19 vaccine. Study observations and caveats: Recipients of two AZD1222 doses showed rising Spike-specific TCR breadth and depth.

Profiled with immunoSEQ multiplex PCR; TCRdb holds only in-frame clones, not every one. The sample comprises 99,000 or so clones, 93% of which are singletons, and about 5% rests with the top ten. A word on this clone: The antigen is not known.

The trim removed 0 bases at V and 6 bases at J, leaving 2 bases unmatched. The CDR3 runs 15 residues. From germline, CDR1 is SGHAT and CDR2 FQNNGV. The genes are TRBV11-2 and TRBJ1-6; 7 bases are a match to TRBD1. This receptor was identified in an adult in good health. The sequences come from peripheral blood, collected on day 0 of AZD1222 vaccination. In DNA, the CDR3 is TGTGCCAGCAGCTTAGAGGGGACAGTTAATTCACCCCTCCACTTT. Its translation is CASSLEGTVNSPLHF.